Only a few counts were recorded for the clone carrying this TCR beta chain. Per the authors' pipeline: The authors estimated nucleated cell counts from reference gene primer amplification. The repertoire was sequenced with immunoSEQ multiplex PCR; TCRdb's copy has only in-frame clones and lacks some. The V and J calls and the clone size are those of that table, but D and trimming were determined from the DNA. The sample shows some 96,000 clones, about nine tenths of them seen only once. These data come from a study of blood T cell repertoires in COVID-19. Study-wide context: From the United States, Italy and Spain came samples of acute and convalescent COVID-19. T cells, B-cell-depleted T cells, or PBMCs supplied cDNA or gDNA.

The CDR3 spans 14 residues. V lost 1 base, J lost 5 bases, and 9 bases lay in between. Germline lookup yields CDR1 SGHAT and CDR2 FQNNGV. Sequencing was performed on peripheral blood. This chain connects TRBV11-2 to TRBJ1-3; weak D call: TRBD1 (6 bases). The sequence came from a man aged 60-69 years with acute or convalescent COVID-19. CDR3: CASSLAGQRNTIYF. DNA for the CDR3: TGTGCCAGCAGCTTAGCGGGACAAAGAAACACCATATATTTT.